The 25 T cell receptor beta chains below were found in one sample sequenced in a study of T cell responses to AZD1222 COVID-19 vaccine (dated by TCRdb to 2020 to 2023). The time point label of this sample denotes: about 28 days (+/-7) after the second vaccine dose. The library relied on the immunoSEQ multiplex PCR assay. Here the immuneACCESS table is served through TCRdb, limited to in-frame sequences with V and J called. Missing clones are a known gap in these copies; in checked studies unresolved V genes cover under half, and the rest lacks a known reason. The sample data list 130,000 or so clones, and 75% to 95% of these were observed just once. The ten most abundant clones make up 1.5% to 2% of the sample. Source: peripheral blood, taken 28 days after the second AZD1222 dose. Source of these receptors: an adult who received the AZD1222 COVID-19 vaccine.

The CDR3 protein is CASSDGQGRTEAFF. DNA of the CDR3: TGTGCCAGCAGTGATGGCCAGGGTCGGACTGAAGCTTTCTTT. This chain links TRBV2 with TRBJ1-1; tentative D call: TRBD1 (5 bases). The V and J ends lost 3 bases and 5 bases respectively, with 13 bases between them. CDR3 length equals 14 residues. Germline CDR1 SNHLY, CDR2 FYNNEI. Looking up the rest from reference TRBV2 and TRBJ1-1 gives the full variable domain: EPEVTQTPSHQVTQMGQEVILRCVPISNHLYFYWYRQILGQKVEFLVSFYNNEISEKSEIFDDQFSVERPDGSNFTLKIRSTKLEDSAMYFCASSDGQGRTEAFFGQGTRLTVV.

This chain joins TRBV5-4 and TRBJ2-1, with TRBD2 matching over 11 bases. The CDR3 length is 18 residues. Germline loops: CDR1 SGHNT, CDR2 YYREEE (reference sequence). After removal of 3 bases from V and 8 bases from J, the junction contained 16 bases not matched to a gene. The CDR3 reads CASSSSQLAGDGVDEQFF. The CDR3 coding sequence is TGTGCCAGCAGCTCTAGTCAACTAGCGGGAGATGGAGTCGATGAGCAGTTCTTC.

The chain links TRBV3-1 (or the pseudogene TRBV3-2) to TRBJ1-4; tentatively, D is TRBD1 (5 bases). The CDR3 extends over 13 amino acids. CDR1 and CDR2 (germline): LGHDT, YNNKEL (reference sequence). V dropped 4 bases and J dropped 7 bases, with 10 bases sitting between them. The CDR3 here is CASSLRGVEKLFF. The DNA for the CDR3 is TGTGCCAGCAGCCTCCGGGGGGTTGAAAAACTGTTTTTT.

The gene calls are TRBV9 and TRBJ1-1; TRBD1 agrees at 7 bases. The germline gives CDR1 SGDLS, CDR2 YYNGEE. V lost 0 bases and J lost 1; bases outside the gene matches: 3. The CDR3 consists of 15 residues. DNA for the CDR3: TGTGCCAGCAGCGTAGATGGACAGGAGAACACTGAAGCTTTCTTT. Protein product: CASSVDGQENTEAFF. Full variable domain (remainder filled in from reference TRBV9 and TRBJ1-1): DSGVTQTPKHLITATGQRVTLRCSPRSGDLSVYWYQQSLDQGLQFLIQYYNGEERAKGNILERFSAQQFPDLHSELNLSSLELGDSALYFCASSVDGQENTEAFFGQGTRLTVV.

V and J are TRBV20-1 and TRBJ1-3; D ambiguous. With 3 bases removed from V and 0 bases from J, the gap between germline ends came to 12 bases. CDR3 size: 15 residues. Germline V gene sequence: CDR1 DFQATT, CDR2 SNEGSKA (reference sequence). The CDR3 region has the DNA TGCAGTGCTAGTTTCGGGAGGTTCTCTGGAAACACCATATATTTT. Translation: CSASFGRFSGNTIYF.

The rearrangement links TRBV18 to TRBJ2-2, with no clear D. The V end was cut by 2 bases, the J end by 0 bases, with 10 bases between. There are 16 residues in the CDR3. Germline V gene data show CDR1 as KGHSH and CDR2 as LQKENI. The CDR3 DNA follows: TGTGCCAGCTCACCATTTCTGGGCCCGAACACCGGGGAGCTGTTTTTT. Its translation is CASSPFLGPNTGELFF.

The V gene is TRBV29-1, the J gene TRBJ2-2; tentative D call: TRBD2 (5 bases). Trimming took 4 bases from V and 4 from J, leaving 10 bases between them. Germline V lookup: CDR1 SQVTM, CDR2 ANQGSEA. This CDR3 has 13 amino acids. CDR3 loop: CSVGPRGTGELFF. The CDR3, as DNA: TGCAGCGTTGGCCCTCGGGGCACCGGGGAGCTGTTTTTT.

This chain uses TRBV19 with TRBJ1-2, with a tentative D call TRBD1 (6 bases). This CDR3 contains 13 residues. Germline CDR1 reads LNHDA; CDR2 reads SQIVND (reference sequence). V gave up 6 bases and J gave up 7 bases, with 15 bases separating them. The CDR3 nucleotides read TGTGCCAGTAGGGGGGGCAGGGCCTCTGGCTACACCTTC. Translating gives CASRGGRASGYTF. Using reference TRBV19 and TRBJ1-2 for the parts outside the CDR3, the full variable domain is DGGITQSPKYLFRKEGQNVTLSCEQNLNHDAMYWYRQDPGQGLRLIYYSQIVNDFQKGDIAEGYSVSREKKESFPLTVTSAQKNPTAFYLCASRGGRASGYTFGSGTRLTVV.

Turning to this clone: One end of the junction does not line up with germline, which may come from a read error. The V gene is TRBV6-5, the J gene TRBJ1-1, with D tentatively TRBD1 (5 bases). This CDR3 comprises 11 residues. Germline lookup yields CDR1 MNHEY and CDR2 SVGAGI. This CDR3 is CACRESTEAFF. CDR3 sequence (DNA): TGTGCCTGCAGGGAGTCCACTGAAGCTTTCTTT.

The rearrangement uses TRBV6-5 and TRBJ1-2, with a weak D call TRBD1 (5 bases). The V end was cut by 5 bases, the J end by 4 bases, with 11 bases between. CDR3 length equals 13 residues. Germline V gene lookup returns CDR1 MNHEY and CDR2 SVGAGI. The CDR3 here is CASSLDRSYGYTF. The DNA of the CDR3 is TGTGCCAGCAGTCTAGACAGATCCTATGGCTACACCTTC.

This chain uses TRBV5-5 with TRBJ1-2; D perhaps matches TRBD1 (5 bases). CDR3 length: 14 amino acids. Per the germline V gene, CDR1 is SGHKS and CDR2 is YYEKEE (reference sequence). Trimming pared 4 bases from V and 2 bases from J, leaving 12 bases between. CDR3 protein: CASSRTGTNYGYTF. CDR3 DNA: TGTGCCAGCAGCCGAACCGGGACGAACTATGGCTACACCTTC.

The chain has TRBV19 and TRBJ1-2; D perhaps matches TRBD1 (6 bases). Trimming took 0 bases from V and 3 from J, leaving 11 bases between them. Germline V gene lookup returns CDR1 LNHDA and CDR2 SQIVND (reference sequence). This CDR3 has 15 amino acids. Here the CDR3 reads CASSIEQGQDYGYTF. The CDR3 bases are TGTGCCAGTAGTATAGAACAGGGCCAAGACTATGGCTACACCTTC.

V gene TRBV28 combines with J gene TRBJ1-5; 7 bases line up with TRBD1. This CDR3 has 15 amino acids. Per germline, CDR1 MDHEN and CDR2 SYDVKM. V lost 5 bases and J lost 2; bases outside the gene matches: 6. DNA for the CDR3: TGTGCCAGCAGTCACAGGGGTAGAGGCAATCAGCCCCAGCATTTT. Translated, it gives CASSHRGRGNQPQHF.

This sequence joins TRBV11-3 and TRBJ2-1, with D unresolved. The CDR3 totals 12 residues. Germline-derived CDR1 and CDR2 are SGHNT and YENEEA. V was pared by 3 bases and J by 1 base, with 1 base between. For the CDR3, the DNA is TGTGCCAGCAGCTTTTCCTACAATGAGCAGTTCTTC. This encodes CASSFSYNEQFF.

The CDR3 DNA reads as TGTGCCAGCAGTACCACTAGCGGGATCACCGGGGAGCTGTTTTTT. Protein: CASSTTSGITGELFF. The genes are TRBV6-5 and TRBJ2-2; 10 positions match TRBD2. Germline V gene data show CDR1 as MNHEY and CDR2 as SVGAGI. The V and J ends lost 5 bases and 4 bases, in that order; junction bases with no gene match: 4. There are 15 residues in the CDR3.

The chain couples TRBV6-5 to TRBJ1-3; 8 nucleotides match TRBD1. Trimming took 8 bases from V and 0 from J; bases not matched to a gene: 6. The CDR3 sequence is 15 residues long. The germline gives CDR1 MNHEY, CDR2 SVGAGI. CDR3 in amino acids: CASLRGPASGNTIYF. CDR3 nucleotides: TGTGCCAGCCTCAGGGGGCCCGCCTCTGGAAACACCATATATTTT.

This rearrangement joins TRBV18 to TRBJ1-2; D is undetermined. V was pared by 0 bases and J by 0 bases, with 5 bases between. CDR3 size: 14 residues. Per the germline V gene, CDR1 is KGHSH and CDR2 is LQKENI. The CDR3 nucleotides read TGTGCCAGCTCACCACCGGGAACTAACTATGGCTACACCTTC. This gives the protein CASSPPGTNYGYTF.

This rearrangement joins TRBV12-3 or TRBV12-4 to TRBJ1-2; the D gene is possibly TRBD1 (6 bases). V gave up 6 bases and J gave up 2 bases, with 10 bases separating them. The CDR3 has 13 amino acids. CDR3 DNA: TGTGCCAGCAGCCTCACAGGGAACTATGGCTACACCTTC. Protein product: CASSLTGNYGYTF.

The chain recombines TRBV2 with TRBJ1-2; D gene uncertain. The CDR3 consists of 16 residues. Trimming took 0 bases from V and 8 from J, leaving 19 bases between them. Per the germline V gene, CDR1 is SNHLY and CDR2 is FYNNEI. This CDR3 reads CASSEALRGSGSGYTF. Written as DNA, the CDR3 is TGTGCCAGCAGTGAAGCGCTAAGAGGGTCGGGGAGCGGCTACACCTTC.

The rearrangement uses TRBV11-1 and TRBJ2-5; D gene unclear. Germline loops: CDR1 SGHAT, CDR2 FQDESV (reference sequence). This CDR3 is built from 12 residues. Trimming shortened V by 2 bases and J by 7 bases, and 8 bases separated the two germline ends. This chain's CDR3 is CASSLPTPTQYF. In nucleotides, the CDR3 is TGTGCCAGCAGCTTACCCACCCCGACCCAGTACTTC.

The rearrangement uses TRBV19 and TRBJ1-3, with D possibly TRBD1 on 5 matching bases. V was trimmed by 3 bases and J by 7 bases, leaving 16 bases between them. The CDR3 spans 15 residues. Germline-derived CDR1 and CDR2 are LNHDA and SQIVND (reference sequence). Here the CDR3 DNA reads TGTGCCAGTAGTATGGACACGGGGGTGTGGAACACCATATATTTT. Its protein is CASSMDTGVWNTIYF.

This clone is a singleton in its sample. V and J are TRBV5-4 and TRBJ2-7, with D uncertain. The CDR3 runs to 14 residues. Germline CDR1 is SGHNT and CDR2 is YYREEE (reference sequence). Trimming stripped 4 bases from V and 1 base from J, with 12 bases between. The chain's CDR3 is CASSPGPLSYEQYF. Written as DNA, the CDR3 is TGTGCCAGCAGCCCCGGGCCCCTATCCTACGAGCAGTACTTC.

J is TRBJ1-4 and V is TRBV18; TRBD1 agrees at 11 bases. The V and J ends lost 9 bases and 7 bases, in that order; junction bases with no gene match: 4. This CDR3 region has 13 residues. CDR1 and CDR2 from the germline V gene are KGHSH and LQKENI. The CDR3 nucleotides are TGTGCCAGTCGGACAGGGGGCTTTGAAAAACTGTTTTTT. This codes for CASRTGGFEKLFF.

The CDR3 DNA sequence: TGTGCCAGCAGCCCAGGGAGGGGTAACACTGAAGCTTTCTTT. The encoded protein is CASSPGRGNTEAFF. The chain recombines TRBV3-1 (or the pseudogene TRBV3-2) with TRBJ1-1; possibly TRBD1 for D (5 bases). V dropped 4 bases and J dropped 2 bases, with 11 bases sitting between them. Germline loops: CDR1 LGHDT, CDR2 YNNKEL (reference sequence). The CDR3 is 14 residues long.

This chain links TRBV11-3 with TRBJ2-1; the D call may be TRBD1 or TRBD2 (5 bases each). The germline V gene has CDR1 SGHNT and CDR2 YENEEA. V dropped 0 bases and J dropped 4 bases, with 10 bases sitting between them. The CDR3 length is 15 residues. The DNA of the CDR3 is TGTGCCAGCAGCTTAGATCGGGGCTCTTACAATGAGCAGTTCTTC. It yields the protein CASSLDRGSYNEQFF.